This T cell receptor beta chain was captured in a study of T-cell memory formation after mild COVID-19 (dated by TCRdb to about 2021). Study-wide context: TCR sequence clusters from the two donors were largely donor specific. The cohort comprised two young, previously healthy adult volunteers, one female and one male. In two donors, T-cell clones that expanded and contracted after mild COVID-19 were followed by sequencing TCRalpha and TCRbeta repertoires longitudinally. General conclusions and limits of the study: Whether the second-wave clones peaking on day 37 were SARS-CoV-2 specific was not confirmed. Some responding clones were detected in pre-infection memory, which suggested that pre-existing cross-reactive memory T cells had joined the SARS-CoV-2 response. Clones that contracted from day 15 to 85 showed balanced CD4/CD8 phenotypes, whereas a second wave of clones that expanded from day 15 to 37 leaned towards CD4+. Only two mild cases were covered in the study, and larger cohorts including severe cases with pre-infection samples were considered necessary. Contracting CD4+ clones turned up mainly in the CM and EM memory subsets, whereas EMRA was where CD8+ clones were enriched.

Ficoll-Paque density gradient centrifugation was the method used to isolate PBMCs. TCRdb names Illumina NovaSeq 6000 as the instrument used. Using 5'RACE with constant-segment primers, TCRalpha and TCRbeta cDNA libraries were constructed, with sample barcodes and unique molecular identifiers added in the process. Trizol reagent was used to extract RNA from every sample. The libraries were amplified in two PCR steps, and the second step added a second sample barcode and Illumina TruSeq adapters. Sequencing of the libraries was done on an Illumina NovaSeq, producing 2 x 150 bp paired-end reads. Per the source publication's procedure: With migec v1.2.7, reads were demultiplexed and then collapsed into UMI-guided consensus sequences. Using mixcr v2.1.11, UMI consensuses were aligned to TRA and TRB V and J templates and then assembled into clonotypes. A clonotype was counted as expanded or contracted only if both edgeR and NoisET called the change significant, with noise models trained on biological replicates. For edgeR calls, the thresholds were a false discovery rate-adjusted p below 0.01 and a log2 fold-change of 1. As an exploratory analysis of dynamics, max-normalized trajectories of the 1000 most abundant clonotypes were examined with PCA combined with hierarchical clustering. Separately sequenced CD4+ and CD8+ repertoires were used to assign a CD4 or CD8 phenotype to each responding clone. Through fastp at Q25 and MiXCR, TCRdb rebuilt clones from the public reads, retaining in-frame beta chains. Each CDR3 protein appears once, grouped with its most common genes and DNA. TCRdb assigned the V and J calls; the authors' analysis was not used. For this sample the table gives roughly 350,000 distinct CDR3 sequences, of which 28% were detected only once. Approximately 12% of the sample belongs to the ten largest clones.

Comments on this clonotype: The antigen it binds to is not known. Within one base of it there is no much larger clone, and no base qualities were kept.

V sheds 7 bases and J sheds 3 bases, leaving 13 bases between their ends. From cysteine to phenylalanine, the CDR3 is 13 amino acids long. Of all the DNA, just the CDR3 is kept, 39 bases in frame from base 1. From the germline V gene, CDR1 is SGHTA and CDR2 is FQGNSA. Recombination connected TRBV7-2 to TRBJ2-7; the D gene remains uncertain. Sequencing was performed on PBMCs or a T cell subset sorted from them (not recorded which). This sequence originates from an adult woman who had mild COVID-19 (a few samples of this study predate the infection). The sample titles of this study are shuffled in the database, so cell type and time point are left out; the donor was told from shared clones. For the CDR3, the sequence is CASTFGYNYEQYF. The base sequence is TGTGCCAGCACCTTCGGGTATAACTACGAGCAGTACTTC.